The rows below give T cell receptor beta chains drawn from one sample of a study of OX40 agonist ivuxolimab in advanced cancers. Assay used: immunoSEQ multiplex PCR; TCRdb lists only in-frame clones, some missing. Of more than 55,000 clones listed, approximately 91% are singletons. The sample here was CD4+ or CD8+ T cells sorted from blood, taken in a trial of the OX40 agonist ivuxolimab. These receptors all come from an adult with an advanced solid tumor such as melanoma, head and neck, liver or kidney cancer. Both conserved end residues are part of each CDR3. The D gene is left open where the match is weak. Size tells how often a clone was seen (once, few, many) or the class of an expanded clone, and some rows leave it out.

D gene: NA; V gene: TRBV7-9; CDR3 length: 13; J gene: TRBJ1-1; clone size: NA; CDR3 protein: CASSLLGGLEAFF; CDR3 DNA: TGTGCCAGCAGCTTATTAGGGGGGCTAGAAGCTTTCTTT
D gene: NA; V gene: TRBV27; CDR3 length: 17; J gene: TRBJ2-6; clone size: NA; CDR3 protein: CASSLRARSSGANVLTF; CDR3 DNA: TGTGCCAGCAGTTTAAGGGCGCGGTCCTCTGGGGCCAACGTCCTGACTTTC
D gene: NA; V gene: TRBV6-6; CDR3 length: 15; J gene: TRBJ1-1; clone size: once; CDR3 protein: CASSYEPGRDTEAFF; CDR3 DNA: TGTGCCAGCAGTTATGAACCGGGTCGGGACACTGAAGCTTTCTTT
D gene: NA; V gene: TRBV20-1; CDR3 length: 11; J gene: TRBJ2-7; clone size: NA; CDR3 protein: CSARESSEQYF; CDR3 DNA: TGCAGTGCTAGAGAGTCTTCCGAGCAGTACTTC
D gene: TRBD1; V gene: TRBV19; CDR3 length: 13; J gene: TRBJ1-2; clone size: NA; CDR3 protein: CATATGGWYGYTF; CDR3 DNA: TGTGCCACCGCGACAGGGGGCTGGTATGGCTACACCTTC
D gene: NA; V gene: TRBV11-2; CDR3 length: 16; J gene: TRBJ1-4; clone size: NA; CDR3 protein: CASSSYNRDLFEKLFF; CDR3 DNA: TGTGCCAGCAGCTCATATAACCGGGACCTCTTTGAAAAACTGTTTTTT
D gene: NA; V gene: TRBV19; CDR3 length: 15; J gene: TRBJ2-5; clone size: NA; CDR3 protein: CASSKNQGIGETQYF; CDR3 DNA: TGTGCCAGTAGCAAAAACCAGGGGATCGGAGAGACCCAGTACTTC
D gene: NA; V gene: TRBV10-3; CDR3 length: 11; J gene: TRBJ1-1; clone size: NA; CDR3 protein: CAISQGPEAFF; CDR3 DNA: TGTGCCATCAGCCAGGGTCCTGAAGCTTTCTTT
D gene: TRBD1; V gene: TRBV2; CDR3 length: 17; J gene: TRBJ1-1; clone size: NA; CDR3 protein: CASSDPGQGVRNTEAFF; CDR3 DNA: TGTGCCAGCAGTGACCCGGGACAGGGGGTGAGGAACACTGAAGCTTTCTTT
D gene: TRBD1; V gene: TRBV4-3; CDR3 length: 19; J gene: TRBJ2-2; clone size: NA; CDR3 protein: CASSQDHHGGQGGTGELFF; CDR3 DNA: TGCGCCAGCAGCCAAGACCATCACGGCGGACAGGGCGGCACCGGGGAGCTGTTTTTT
D gene: NA; V gene: TRBV7-2; CDR3 length: 17; J gene: TRBJ2-3; clone size: NA; CDR3 protein: CASSKDPSVYGTDTQYF; CDR3 DNA: TGTGCCAGCAGCAAAGACCCCAGTGTATATGGCACAGATACGCAGTATTTT
D gene: TRBD2; V gene: TRBV4-1; CDR3 length: 18; J gene: TRBJ2-5; clone size: NA; CDR3 protein: CASSHALSSGRNQETQYF; CDR3 DNA: TGCGCCAGCAGCCATGCCCTCTCTAGCGGGAGAAACCAAGAGACCCAGTACTTC
D gene: NA; V gene: TRBV5-4; CDR3 length: 11; J gene: TRBJ2-3; clone size: NA; CDR3 protein: CASDLGDTQYF; CDR3 DNA: TGTGCCAGTGACTTAGGCGATACGCAGTATTTT
D gene: TRBD1; V gene: TRBV7-2; CDR3 length: 15; J gene: TRBJ2-7; clone size: NA; CDR3 protein: CASSLNRDRAHEQYF; CDR3 DNA: TGTGCCAGCAGTTTGAATCGGGACAGGGCACACGAGCAGTACTTC
D gene: NA; V gene: TRBV28; CDR3 length: 20; J gene: TRBJ1-5; clone size: NA; CDR3 protein: CASSLRTLTFVYLSNQPQHF; CDR3 DNA: TGTGCCAGCAGTTTACGTACTCTTACCTTCGTCTACCTTAGCAATCAGCCCCAGCATTTT
D gene: TRBD1; V gene: TRBV27; CDR3 length: 16; J gene: TRBJ1-6; clone size: NA; CDR3 protein: CASTLTGTGYNSPLHF; CDR3 DNA: TGTGCCAGCACCCTCACCGGGACAGGCTATAATTCACCCCTCCACTTT
D gene: TRBD2; V gene: TRBV2; CDR3 length: 17; J gene: TRBJ2-7; clone size: NA; CDR3 protein: CASSEWSASGTPYEQYF; CDR3 DNA: TGTGCCAGCAGTGAATGGAGTGCTAGCGGGACCCCTTACGAGCAGTACTTC
D gene: TRBD1; V gene: TRBV11-2; CDR3 length: 12; J gene: TRBJ2-7; clone size: NA; CDR3 protein: CASSYNRGEQYF; CDR3 DNA: TGTGCCAGCAGCTACAACAGGGGCGAGCAGTACTTC
D gene: NA; V gene: TRBV7-9; CDR3 length: 14; J gene: TRBJ1-2; clone size: few; CDR3 protein: CASSLGWGADGYTF; CDR3 DNA: TGTGCCAGCAGCTTAGGATGGGGGGCGGATGGCTACACCTTC
D gene: NA; V gene: TRBV4-1; CDR3 length: 14; J gene: TRBJ1-1; clone size: NA; CDR3 protein: CASSQAGGNTEAFF; CDR3 DNA: TGCGCCAGCAGCCAAGCTGGAGGGAACACTGAAGCTTTCTTT
D gene: NA; V gene: TRBV9; CDR3 length: 13; J gene: TRBJ2-1; clone size: NA; CDR3 protein: CASASGPGNEQFF; CDR3 DNA: TGTGCCAGCGCCAGCGGCCCGGGCAATGAGCAGTTCTTC
D gene: TRBD2; V gene: TRBV2; CDR3 length: 19; J gene: TRBJ2-4; clone size: NA; CDR3 protein: CASSEGLAESPLAKNIQYF; CDR3 DNA: TGTGCCAGCAGTGAGGGACTAGCGGAGTCCCCCTTAGCCAAAAACATTCAGTACTTC
D gene: NA; V gene: TRBV2; CDR3 length: 15; J gene: TRBJ2-7; clone size: NA; CDR3 protein: CASSETINEAYEQYF; CDR3 DNA: TGTGCCAGCAGTGAGACTATAAACGAGGCCTACGAGCAGTACTTC
D gene: TRBD1; V gene: TRBV7-9; CDR3 length: 15; J gene: TRBJ1-2; clone size: NA; CDR3 protein: CASSLVRTGTHGYTF; CDR3 DNA: TGTGCCAGCAGCTTAGTAAGGACAGGGACCCATGGCTACACCTTC
D gene: TRBD2; V gene: TRBV7-2; CDR3 length: 18; J gene: TRBJ2-3; clone size: NA; CDR3 protein: CASSLTPTSGGAQDTQYF; CDR3 DNA: TGTGCCAGCAGCTTGACCCCGACTAGCGGGGGGGCTCAAGATACGCAGTATTTT
D gene: NA; V gene: TRBV28; CDR3 length: 13; J gene: TRBJ1-6; clone size: NA; CDR3 protein: CASSQIDNSPLHF; CDR3 DNA: TGTGCCAGCAGTCAGATTGATAATTCACCCCTCCACTTT
D gene: NA; V gene: TRBV9; CDR3 length: 13; J gene: TRBJ2-7; clone size: NA; CDR3 protein: CASSVGLAYEQYF; CDR3 DNA: TGTGCCAGCAGCGTAGGACTAGCCTACGAGCAGTACTTC
D gene: NA; V gene: TRBV19; CDR3 length: 13; J gene: TRBJ2-2; clone size: medium-sized; CDR3 protein: CATRGDHTGELFF; CDR3 DNA: TGTGCCACCAGGGGGGATCACACCGGGGAGCTGTTTTTT